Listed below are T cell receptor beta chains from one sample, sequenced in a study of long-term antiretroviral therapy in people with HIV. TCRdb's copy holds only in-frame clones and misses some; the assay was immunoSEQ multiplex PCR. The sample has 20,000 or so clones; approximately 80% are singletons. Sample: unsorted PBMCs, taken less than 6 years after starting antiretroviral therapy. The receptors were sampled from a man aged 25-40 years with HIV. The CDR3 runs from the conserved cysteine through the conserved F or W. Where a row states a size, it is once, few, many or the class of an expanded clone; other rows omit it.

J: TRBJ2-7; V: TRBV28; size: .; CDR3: CATFNRPNYEQYF
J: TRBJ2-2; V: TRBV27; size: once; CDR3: CASRRQGLRNTGELFF
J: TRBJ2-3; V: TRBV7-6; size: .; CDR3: CASSPTEGDTQYF
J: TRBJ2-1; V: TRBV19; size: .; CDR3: CASKGGLAGYSYNEQFF
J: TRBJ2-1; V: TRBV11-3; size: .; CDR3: CASSLGLAGGINEQFF
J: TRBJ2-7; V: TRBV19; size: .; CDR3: CASSRDVNPYEQYF
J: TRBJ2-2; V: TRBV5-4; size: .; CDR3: CASRSGRTGNTGELFF
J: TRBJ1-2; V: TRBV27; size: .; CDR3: CASSPSYSGIYGYTF
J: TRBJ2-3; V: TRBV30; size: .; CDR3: CACIATGGRSDTQYF
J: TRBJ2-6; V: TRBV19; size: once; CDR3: CASSAGQANSGANVLTF
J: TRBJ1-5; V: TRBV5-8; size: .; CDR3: CASSGEWRYSNQPQHF
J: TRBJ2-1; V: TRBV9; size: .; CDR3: CASSLGQGVYEQFF
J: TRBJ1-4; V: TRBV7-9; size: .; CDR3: CASSLRGLGQPNEKLFF
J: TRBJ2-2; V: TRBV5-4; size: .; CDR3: CASSTPRELFF
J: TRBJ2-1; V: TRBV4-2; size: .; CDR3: CASSQRLRDLSYNEQFF
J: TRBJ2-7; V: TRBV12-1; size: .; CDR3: CASSPMRAYEQYF
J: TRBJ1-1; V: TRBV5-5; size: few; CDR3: CASSLAVDTEAFF
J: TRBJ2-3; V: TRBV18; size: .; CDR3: CASSSTSGEDTQYF
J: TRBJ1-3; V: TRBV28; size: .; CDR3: CASSLFGAGNTIYF
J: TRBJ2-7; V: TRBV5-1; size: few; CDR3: CASSPAVGYEQYF